The entry below gives a single T cell receptor beta chain sequence along with its context. Clinical symptoms, serum thyroxine, TRAb, thyroid ultrasound and orbital computed tomography established diagnosis. This specimen belongs to a study of T cells in Graves' hyperthyroidism and ophthalmopathy. Trimming cost V 3 bases and J 4 bases; bases outside gene matches: 10. This CDR3 has 16 residues. Germline V gene lookup returns CDR1 SGHTA and CDR2 FQGNSA. RNA transcripts were the template for amplifying TCR beta CDR3 regions. HTBI primers were the set used in a first-round RT-PCR of the TCR CDR3. Each CDR3 protein is one row after TCRdb ran MiXCR on the multiplex PCR reads. The sample lists 600,000 or so distinct CDR3 sequences; around 42% were seen once.

The material sequenced was peripheral blood or thyroid tissue (not recorded which). The source is a woman younger than 35 with Graves' hyperthyroidism. The chain carries TRBV7-2 and TRBJ2-7; TRBD1 aligns across 9 bases. Here the CDR3 reads CASSFFGDRDSYEQYF. The DNA of the CDR3 is TGTGCCAGCAGCTTCTTCGGGGACAGGGACTCGTACGAGCAGTACTTC.